These 28 T cell receptor beta chains came from one sample sequenced in a study of response to subunit inactivated influenza vaccine. TCRdb reprocessed the RT-PCR reads with MiXCR, giving one entry per CDR3 protein. The table lists about 570,000 distinct CDR3 sequences, over 9% of them singletons. These data were also reused for a study on T cells expressing NK-cell markers. That report notes: Synthesis of TCR beta cDNA relied on 5'RACE template switching carrying UMIs.

The starting material was PBMCs from blood, obtained on the day of vaccination. These TCRs come from a man in his fifties who received an inactivated influenza vaccine.

The V and J genes are TRBV6-1 and TRBJ2-1; D possibly corresponds to TRBD1 (6 bases). The CDR3 loop spans 16 amino acids. Trimming took 7 bases from V and 6 from J, leaving 22 bases between them. From germline, CDR1 is MNHNS and CDR2 SASEGT. CDR3 sequence: CASKTGLGGAVNEQFF. For the CDR3, the DNA is TGTGCCAGCAAAACAGGCTTAGGGGGTGCCGTCAATGAGCAGTTCTTC.

The genes are TRBV20-1 and TRBJ2-5; TRBD2 might be the D (5 bases). The CDR3 spans 13 residues. Germline CDR1 is DFQATT and CDR2 is SNEGSKA (reference sequence). V lost 4 bases and J lost 2, with 11 bases in between. The CDR3 nucleotides read TGCAGTGCTACAATCCCGGGGCAAGAGACCCAGTACTTC. This translates into CSATIPGQETQYF.

This rearrangement joins TRBV20-1 to TRBJ2-7; 8 bases are a match to TRBD1. Germline V CDR1 and CDR2: DFQATT, SNEGSKA (reference sequence). V was clipped by 7 bases and J by 0 bases; unmatched bases: 11. The length of the CDR3 is 15 residues. The CDR3 here is CSVINRDRHSYEQYF. The CDR3 region has the DNA TGCAGTGTTATAAACCGGGACAGGCACTCCTACGAGCAGTACTTC.

This clonotype has at least ten counts. V usage is TRBV20-1 and J usage is TRBJ2-5, with D unclear. Germline-derived CDR1 and CDR2 are DFQATT and SNEGSKA (reference sequence). CDR3 size: 10 residues. V lost 7 bases, J lost 1 base, and 4 bases lay in between. CDR3 sequence: CSGLQETQYF. Written as DNA, the CDR3 is TGCAGTGGCCTCCAAGAGACCCAGTACTTC.

This clonotype was seen more than once but under ten times. J is TRBJ2-5 and V is TRBV20-1; tentative D call: TRBD1 (6 bases). The germline V and J ends were trimmed by 1 base and 6 bases, with 6 bases remaining between them. The CDR3 is 11 amino acids. Germline values: CDR1 DFQATT, CDR2 SNEGSKA (reference sequence). DNA of the CDR3: TGCAGTGCTAGAGGGGGGCAGACCCAGTACTTC. Its protein is CSARGGQTQYF.

This clonotype came up a few times. The chain uses TRBV20-1 and TRBJ1-1; possible D gene TRBD1, 6 bases. V lost 0 bases and J lost 0, with 14 bases in between. Germline-derived CDR1 and CDR2 are DFQATT and SNEGSKA (reference sequence). The CDR3 length is 16 residues. CDR3 coding DNA: TGCAGTGCTAGAGATTCACTCAGGACAGTGAACACTGAAGCTTTCTTT. Its translation is CSARDSLRTVNTEAFF.

This clonotype occurred a few times. V gene TRBV12-3 or TRBV12-4 combines with J gene TRBJ2-5; 12 nucleotides agree with TRBD1. The CDR3 has 16 residues. J gave up 5 bases and V 6 bases, and 10 bases lay outside the gene matches. The CDR3 protein is CASSATRDRGRETQYF. The CDR3 nucleotides read TGTGCCAGCAGCGCCACTCGGGACAGGGGGCGGGAGACCCAGTACTTC.

This clonotype was detected a few times. The gene calls are TRBV5-1 and TRBJ2-1; 12 bases match TRBD2. Germline V CDR1 and CDR2: SGHRS, YFSETQ. The V segment lost 0 bases and the J segment 5 bases; nucleotides outside the gene matches: 6. The CDR3 contains 17 residues. The CDR3 bases are TGCGCCAGCAGCTTGGTTTCTCTAGCGGGAGGGAACAATGAGCAGTTCTTC. Its translation is CASSLVSLAGGNNEQFF.

V is TRBV2 and J is TRBJ2-7; D unresolved. The CDR3 is made up of 12 amino acids. Trimming removed 3 bases at V and 2 bases at J, with 5 bases between. The germline V gene encodes CDR1 SNHLY and CDR2 FYNNEI. Here the CDR3 DNA reads TGTGCCAGCAGTGATGTGGCCTACGAGCAGTACTTC. This encodes CASSDVAYEQYF.

This clonotype has a count of ten or more. The chain joins TRBV5-1 to TRBJ2-7, with a tentative D call TRBD2 (5 bases). V lost 0 bases to trimming and J lost 3 bases, with 13 bases between them. There are 15 residues in the CDR3. CDR1 and CDR2 (germline): SGHRS, YFSETQ. CDR3 loop: CASSLGSGGGYEQYF. In nucleotides, the CDR3 is TGCGCCAGCAGCTTGGGGTCAGGAGGTGGCTACGAGCAGTACTTC.

This clonotype was seen at least ten times. The chain combines TRBV10-3 with TRBJ1-5, with 8 bases fitting TRBD1. The CDR3 sequence is 13 residues long. The J segment lost 5 bases and the V segment lost 7 bases, leaving 4 bases of the junction unmatched. Germline CDR1 and CDR2: ENHRY and SYGVKD. The CDR3 spells CAIKDREDQPQHF. The CDR3 nucleotides read TGTGCCATCAAGGACAGGGAGGATCAGCCCCAGCATTTT.

A few counts support this clonotype. The genes are TRBV24-1 and TRBJ2-1; TRBD2 aligns across 8 bases. Germline V gene sequence: CDR1 KGHDR, CDR2 SFDVKD. The CDR3 runs 15 residues. Losses at the gene ends were 3 bases for V and 6 bases for J; bases not matched to a gene: 6. The chain's CDR3 is CATSDPSGSGNEQFF. CDR3 bases: TGTGCCACCAGTGATCCCAGCGGGAGTGGCAATGAGCAGTTCTTC.

This clonotype was observed a few times. The rearrangement uses TRBV3-1 and TRBJ2-2, with D tentatively TRBD1 or TRBD2 (5 bases each). The CDR3 totals 18 residues. Trimming removed 3 bases from V and 3 bases from J, with 20 bases in between. Germline V gives CDR1 LGHDT, CDR2 YNNKEL (reference sequence). CDR3 sequence: CASSHLAFRAGDTGELFF. The CDR3 DNA is TGTGCCAGCAGCCACCTAGCATTCAGGGCTGGTGACACCGGGGAGCTGTTTTTT.

Ten or more counts support this clonotype. The chain uses TRBV12-3 or TRBV12-4 and TRBJ2-5; TRBD2 agrees at 10 bases. CDR3 length: 15 residues. J gave up 2 bases and V 6 bases, and 6 bases lay outside the gene matches. For the CDR3, the DNA is TGTGCCAGCAGCCCGGGACTAGCGAATCAAGAGACCCAGTACTTC. Its protein product is CASSPGLANQETQYF.

This clonotype appeared a few times. The rearrangement links TRBV5-6 to TRBJ2-7; 8 nucleotides align to TRBD1. The V segment lost 0 bases and the J segment 3 bases; nucleotides outside the gene matches: 14. The CDR3 has 18 residues. Germline loops: CDR1 SGHDT, CDR2 YYEEEE. Written as DNA, the CDR3 is TGTGCCAGCAGCTTGGAGGCCCTTATGGACAGGGCGTTCTACGAGCAGTACTTC. Amino acid sequence: CASSLEALMDRAFYEQYF.

This clonotype showed up just a few times. The chain joins TRBV7-2 to TRBJ1-6; D unclear. Germline V gene sequence: CDR1 SGHTA, CDR2 FQGNSA. The V and J ends lost 0 bases and 7 bases respectively, with 16 bases between them. CDR3 length equals 17 residues. CDR3: CASSLAAGSRRNSPLHF. CDR3 bases: TGTGCCAGCAGCTTAGCGGCAGGTTCCAGGCGCAATTCACCCCTCCACTTT.

The sample holds a few counts of this clonotype. The chain links TRBV28 to TRBJ2-1; 7 positions match TRBD2. V shed 8 bases and J 5 bases; nucleotides not matched to a gene: 12. The germline V gene encodes CDR1 MDHEN and CDR2 SYDVKM. The CDR3 extends over 15 amino acids. This chain's CDR3 is CASDPRGEKDNEQFF. The CDR3 DNA reads as TGTGCCAGCGACCCACGGGGGGAGAAGGACAATGAGCAGTTCTTC.

The chain carries TRBV30 and TRBJ2-1; 12 bases map to TRBD2. Trimming at V came to 3 bases and at J to 4 bases, leaving 7 bases not matched to a gene. The CDR3 has 16 residues. Per germline, CDR1 GTSNPN and CDR2 SVGIG (reference sequence). CDR3 sequence reads: CAWRASGRAGYNEQFF. The DNA of the CDR3 is TGTGCCTGGAGGGCTAGCGGGAGGGCCGGGTACAATGAGCAGTTCTTC.

The V call is TRBV3-1, the J call TRBJ1-1; D is unresolved. Trimming left V 0 bases short and J 7 bases short, with 9 bases between. This CDR3 contains 13 residues. From germline, CDR1 is LGHDT and CDR2 YNNKEL (reference sequence). Here the CDR3 reads CASSQEGRNEAFF. The CDR3 coding sequence is TGTGCCAGCAGCCAAGAGGGGAGGAATGAAGCTTTCTTT.

This clonotype was seen ten or more times. The chain joins TRBV4-2 to TRBJ2-2; 13 bases map to TRBD2. This CDR3 is built from 17 residues. From germline, CDR1 is LGHNA and CDR2 YNFKEQ. V trimming: 0 bases; J trimming: 7 bases; junction bases outside the gene matches: 5. The CDR3 DNA reads as TGTGCCAGCAGCCAAGATGGTGGACTAGCGGGAGTCGGGGAGCTGTTTTTT. Translation: CASSQDGGLAGVGELFF.

The V and J genes are TRBV28 and TRBJ1-2; no clear D. The CDR3 consists of 13 residues. Deletions cut 6 bases from V and 4 bases from J, with 12 bases between. Germline V gene sequence: CDR1 MDHEN, CDR2 SYDVKM. CDR3 sequence reads: CASRDQSLYGYTF. CDR3 bases: TGTGCCAGCAGGGATCAGTCCCTCTATGGCTACACCTTC.

The chain carries TRBV5-1 and TRBJ2-1; 8 bases fit TRBD2. The CDR3 sequence is 14 residues long. Germline-derived CDR1 and CDR2 are SGHRS and YFSETQ. Unmatched junction bases numbered 2, after V lost 0 bases and J lost 6 bases. CDR3: CASSLERGRNEQFF. DNA of the CDR3: TGCGCCAGCAGCTTGGAGCGGGGGCGCAATGAGCAGTTCTTC.

The table lists this clonotype with a few counts. The chain joins TRBV13 to TRBJ2-7, with 9 bases identical to TRBD2. The CDR3 runs 14 residues. In germline, CDR1 is PRHDT, CDR2 FYEKMQ (reference sequence). The ends lost 6 bases at V and 3 bases at J; junction bases unmatched: 6. DNA for the CDR3: TGTGCCAGCAGTTCGACTAGCGGCAACTACGAGCAGTACTTC. Amino acids: CASSSTSGNYEQYF.

This clonotype turned up a few times. The gene calls are TRBV20-1 and TRBJ2-3; the match to TRBD1 covers 7 bases. The V segment lost 3 bases and the J segment 2 bases; nucleotides outside the gene matches: 8. This CDR3 region has 15 residues. Germline V gives CDR1 DFQATT, CDR2 SNEGSKA (reference sequence). CDR3 sequence (DNA): TGCAGTGCTAGTTTGGGACAGTCTTACACAGATACGCAGTATTTT. Its protein is CSASLGQSYTDTQYF.

In this sample, this clonotype turned up a few times. The chain employs TRBV5-1 and TRBJ2-2; D uncertain. Trimming left V 0 bases short and J 7 bases short, with 7 bases between. Germline lookup yields CDR1 SGHRS and CDR2 YFSETQ. The CDR3 has 13 residues. The CDR3, as DNA: TGCGCCAGCAGCTTGGCCGTGGACGGGGAGCTGTTTTTT. Amino acid sequence: CASSLAVDGELFF.

This chain joins TRBV7-9 and TRBJ2-1, with TRBD2 identical over 9 bases. CDR3 length: 15 residues. CDR1 and CDR2 from the germline V gene are SEHNR and FQNEAQ (reference sequence). V was pared by 0 bases and J by 9 bases, with 6 bases of the junction left unmatched. CDR3 coding DNA: TGTGCCAGCAGCTTAGCGTCCGGGCGGGAGGGTGAGCAGTTCTTC. This encodes CASSLASGREGEQFF.

V and J are TRBV12-3 or TRBV12-4 and TRBJ1-5; TRBD1 is a possible D gene (5 bases). There are 17 residues in the CDR3. The ends were cut back, 1 base at V and 0 bases at J, with 13 bases in the middle. This chain's CDR3 is CASSLVAGPYSNQPQHF. CDR3 DNA sequence: TGTGCCAGCAGTTTAGTGGCAGGGCCCTATAGCAATCAGCCCCAGCATTTT.

This clonotype was counted a few times. The gene calls are TRBV7-7 and TRBJ2-5; 10 bases agree with TRBD1. This CDR3 comprises 15 residues. The V segment lost 5 bases and the J segment 5 bases; nucleotides outside the gene matches: 8. Germline-derived CDR1 and CDR2 are SSHAT and FNYEAQ (reference sequence). The CDR3 here is CASSLGDRGGETQYF. In DNA, the CDR3 is TGTGCCAGCAGCCTAGGGGACAGGGGCGGGGAGACCCAGTACTTC.